These 28 T cell receptor beta chains share one sample of origin, sequenced in a study of low-dose radiotherapy and immunotherapy resistance in tumors. TRAV- and TRBV-specific primers were used for first-strand cDNA, which covered alpha and beta chains. TCRs were amplified for roughly 20 PCR cycles with a constant-region primer and V-primer adapter. TCRdb itself ran the reads through MiXCR, one entry per CDR3 protein. In the table there are approximately 11,000 distinct CDR3 sequences, 60% to 80% of which are singletons. The receptors here all came from a human donor with advanced metastatic prostate, ovarian, gallbladder or colorectal cancer (not recorded which). This table probably holds off-target reads from a library built for another chain.

This rearrangement joins TRBV4-3 to TRBJ1-2; 12 bases are a match to TRBD1. J lost 4 bases, V lost 4 bases, and 4 bases had no gene match. In germline, CDR1 is LGHNA, CDR2 YSLEER. This CDR3 spans 15 amino acids. CDR3 bases: TGCGCCAGCAGCCTGGGGGACAGGGGGCTCTATGGCTACACCTTC. This gives the protein CASSLGDRGLYGYTF.

J is TRBJ1-6 and V is TRBV12-3 or TRBV12-4; TRBD1 aligns across 8 bases. This CDR3 is built from 14 residues. V lost 3 bases to trimming and J lost 9 bases; unmatched junction nucleotides: 4. Written as DNA, the CDR3 is TGTGCCAGCAGTTTTGGACAGGGCCGTTCACCCCTCCACTTT. It yields the protein CASSFGQGRSPLHF.

The chain is built from TRBV4-3 and TRBJ2-2, with 7 bases lining up with TRBD2. V lost 0 bases to trimming and J lost 5 bases; unmatched junction nucleotides: 3. The CDR3 has 15 residues. Germline assignment: CDR1 LGHNA and CDR2 YSLEER. The CDR3 sequence is CASSQEGSGTGELFF. CDR3 in DNA: TGCGCCAGCAGCCAAGAGGGTAGCGGGACCGGGGAGCTGTTTTTT.

The chain combines TRBV28 with TRBJ1-6; weak D call: TRBD1 (5 bases). Germline V gene lookup returns CDR1 MDHEN and CDR2 SYDVKM. This CDR3 has 16 residues. Trimming left V 2 bases short and J 5 bases short, with 13 bases between. The CDR3 DNA reads as TGTGCCAGCAGTTTAAGTTCGGGGACCAATAATTCACCCCTCCACTTT. Protein: CASSLSSGTNNSPLHF.

The chain recombines TRBV28 with TRBJ2-2; 9 nucleotides line up with TRBD2. Germline values: CDR1 MDHEN, CDR2 SYDVKM. CDR3 size: 15 residues. V was clipped by 3 bases and J by 5 bases; unmatched bases: 4. CDR3: CASSFPGLATGELFF. The CDR3 nucleotides read TGTGCCAGCAGTTTCCCGGGACTAGCTACCGGGGAGCTGTTTTTT.

This rearrangement joins TRBV7-2 to TRBJ2-5; 9 bases agree with TRBD2. Per germline, CDR1 SGHTA and CDR2 FQGNSA. This CDR3 has 16 amino acids. The J segment lost 6 bases and the V segment lost 1 base, leaving 9 bases of the junction unmatched. CDR3 in amino acids: CASSLEARRGGQTQYF. In DNA, the CDR3 is TGTGCCAGCAGCTTAGAAGCTAGGCGGGGGGGCCAGACCCAGTACTTC.

The chain carries TRBV7-9 and TRBJ2-7; no clear D. The ends were cut back, 5 bases at V and 2 bases at J, with 10 bases in the middle. Germline V gene data show CDR1 as SEHNR and CDR2 as FQNEAQ (reference sequence). The CDR3 extends over 13 amino acids. CDR3 sequence (DNA): TGTGCCAGCAGCCCGAAAGGGCCCTACGAGCAGTACTTC. Translation gives CASSPKGPYEQYF. The whole variable domain, filled in from reference TRBV7-9 and TRBJ2-7, reads DTGVSQNPRHKITKRGQNVTFRCDPISEHNRLYWYRQTLGQGPEFLTYFQNEAQLEKSRLLSDRFSAERPKGSFSTLEIQRTEQGDSAMYLCASSPKGPYEQYFGPGTRLTVT.

The DNA for the CDR3 is TGCGCCAGCACCTACGAAGGGGGTCCATTGATCCATGAGCAGTTCTTC. Translated: CASTYEGGPLIHEQFF. The rearrangement joins TRBV4-1 to TRBJ2-1; D possibly corresponds to TRBD1 (6 bases). The germline gives CDR1 MGHRA, CDR2 YSYEKL. The CDR3 extends over 16 amino acids. Trimming cost V 7 bases and J 8 bases, with 24 bases left between them.

Turning to this clonotype: The junction differs from germline at one of its ends, possibly a read error. The chain couples TRBV23-1 to TRBJ2-4; D unclear. TRBV23-1 is labeled an ORF, and its function is uncertain. CDR3 size: 10 residues. The CDR3 DNA reads TGCGCCAGCAGTCAATCGGTGGGGTGGTTC. Its translation: CASSQSVGWF.

In DNA form, the CDR3 reads TGTGCCAGCAGCCAAATAATACTAGCGGGCCTCAATGAGCAGTTCTTC. This gives the protein CASSQIILAGLNEQFF. The chain links TRBV3-1 to TRBJ2-1; 9 bases line up with TRBD2. Germline V lookup: CDR1 LGHDT, CDR2 YNNKEL (reference sequence). This CDR3 contains 16 residues. Unmatched junction bases numbered 8, after V lost 2 bases and J lost 6 bases.

This clonotype was recorded a few times. V usage is TRBV2 and J usage is TRBJ2-3; tentatively, D is TRBD2 (5 bases). Germline values: CDR1 SNHLY, CDR2 FYNNEI. This CDR3 comprises 17 residues. Trimming took 1 base from V and 0 from J, leaving 14 bases between them. CDR3 bases: TGTGCCAGCAGTGAAGAGGCAGCGGTACAAAGCACAGATACGCAGTATTTT. It is translated as CASSEEAAVQSTDTQYF. The full variable domain, in which reference TRBV2 and TRBJ2-3 provide the parts outside the CDR3, is EPEVTQTPSHQVTQMGQEVILRCVPISNHLYFYWYRQILGQKVEFLVSFYNNEISEKSEIFDDQFSVERPDGSNFTLKIRSTKLEDSAMYFCASSEEAAVQSTDTQYFGPGTRLTVL.

The V gene is TRBV5-1, the J gene TRBJ2-7; the D call may be TRBD1 or TRBD2 (5 bases each). Germline assignment: CDR1 SGHRS and CDR2 YFSETQ. With 6 bases removed from V and 12 bases from J, the gap between germline ends came to 16 bases. CDR3 length equals 11 residues. The CDR3 DNA reads as TGCGCCAGCACCCAGCCGGGACCAACGTACTTC. It yields the protein CASTQPGPTYF.

The chain is built from TRBV6-1 and TRBJ2-7; 10 positions agree with TRBD1. The ends lost 6 bases at V and 6 bases at J; junction bases unmatched: 5. CDR1 is MNHNS and CDR2 is SASEGT in the germline V gene. This CDR3 has 13 residues. The CDR3, as DNA: TGTGCCAGCAGCAACGGACAGGGGGGCGAGCAGTACTTC. Protein: CASSNGQGGEQYF.

This chain links TRBV19 with TRBJ1-6, with TRBD1 as a possible D gene (5 bases). Per the germline V gene, CDR1 is LNHDA and CDR2 is SQIVND (reference sequence). There are 18 residues in the CDR3. The V gene lost 3 bases and the J gene lost 0 bases, with 15 bases spanning the gap. CDR3 protein: CASSIDGGGSSYNSPLHF. In nucleotides, the CDR3 is TGTGCCAGTAGTATCGATGGCGGGGGTAGCTCCTATAATTCACCCCTCCACTTT.

V usage is TRBV11-2 and J usage is TRBJ2-7; D could derive from TRBD1 or TRBD2 (5 bases each). V was trimmed by 5 bases and J by 3 bases, leaving 11 bases between them. Germline V gene data show CDR1 as SGHAT and CDR2 as FQNNGV. The CDR3 is made up of 13 amino acids. CDR3: CASSDSGSYEQYF. CDR3 DNA: TGTGCCAGCAGCGACTCAGGGAGCTACGAGCAGTACTTC.

The table lists this clonotype with a count of one. The chain recombines TRBV11-2 with TRBJ2-5; TRBD1 is a possible D gene (6 bases). The CDR3 spans 15 residues. Per the germline V gene, CDR1 is SGHAT and CDR2 is FQNNGV. With 1 base removed from V and 6 bases from J, the gap between germline ends came to 15 bases. CDR3 sequence: CASSLARGASKTQYF. In DNA, the CDR3 is TGTGCCAGCAGCTTAGCCAGGGGAGCTTCAAAGACCCAGTACTTC.

The chain uses TRBV29-1 and TRBJ1-5; unclear D gene. The CDR3 contains 13 residues. V lost 2 bases and J lost 6, with 11 bases in between. Germline values: CDR1 SQVTM, CDR2 ANQGSEA. The CDR3 DNA sequence: TGCAGCGTTGAAAGTCAGGTGGGTCAGCCCCAGCATTTT. Amino acid sequence: CSVESQVGQPQHF.

The chain carries TRBV2 and TRBJ2-5; D might be TRBD1 or TRBD2, each matching 5 bases. Trimming stripped 6 bases from V and 5 bases from J, with 16 bases between. The germline gives CDR1 SNHLY, CDR2 FYNNEI. The CDR3 contains 14 residues. In DNA form, the CDR3 reads TGTGCCAGCAGGGTCGGGACCGACCGGGAGACCCAGTACTTC. Amino acid sequence: CASRVGTDRETQYF.

The chain carries TRBV7-3 and TRBJ2-2, with 9 bases aligning to TRBD2. Germline V gives CDR1 SGHTA, CDR2 FQGTGA. Trimming took 5 bases from V and 4 from J; bases not matched to a gene: 5. The CDR3 runs to 15 residues. The CDR3 DNA sequence: TGTGCCAGCAGCAAGCGGGAGGCTGGCACCGGGGAGCTGTTTTTT. It is translated as CASSKREAGTGELFF.

The sample holds a few counts of this clonotype. CDR3 sequence (DNA): TGTGCCAGCAGCTCTGGGACAGGGATTATTCGTGGCTACACCTTC. This translates into CASSSGTGIIRGYTF. The chain links TRBV5-8 to TRBJ1-2, with 9 bases identical to TRBD1. CDR1 is SGHTS and CDR2 is YDEGEE in the germline V gene. V lost 3 bases, J lost 7 bases, and 10 bases stayed unmatched. The CDR3 is made up of 15 amino acids. Based on the CDR3 plus reference TRBV5-8 and TRBJ1-2, the full variable domain is EAGVTQSPTHLIKTRGQQATLRCSPISGHTSVYWYQQALGLGLQFLLWYDEGEERNRGNFPPRFSGRQFPNYSSELNVNALELEDSALYLCASSSGTGIIRGYTFGSGTRLTVV.

This chain connects TRBV24-1 to TRBJ2-3, with 9 bases that match TRBD1. There are 20 residues in the CDR3. Germline V gene lookup returns CDR1 KGHDR and CDR2 SFDVKD. V trimming: 3 bases; J trimming: 2 bases; junction bases outside the gene matches: 17. CDR3 protein: CATSDPTSTITGGLTDTQYF. The CDR3 DNA sequence: TGTGCCACCAGTGATCCTACCTCAACCATAACAGGGGGCCTCACAGATACGCAGTATTTT.

The chain employs TRBV19 and TRBJ1-2; a possible D gene is TRBD1 (5 bases). Looked up from germline, CDR1 is LNHDA and CDR2 is SQIVND (reference sequence). The CDR3 loop spans 13 amino acids. Trimming left V 6 bases short and J 6 bases short, with 14 bases between. CDR3: CASRVQGVNGYTF. In DNA form, the CDR3 reads TGTGCCAGTAGGGTCCAGGGAGTCAATGGCTACACCTTC.

This chain uses TRBV12-3 or TRBV12-4 with TRBJ2-1, with D tentatively TRBD1 (5 bases). The germline V and J ends were trimmed by 2 bases and 7 bases, with 15 bases remaining between them. This CDR3 region has 15 residues. CDR3 DNA: TGTGCCAGCAGTTTAAGGCAGGGTGGATGGAATGAGCAGTTCTTC. It encodes CASSLRQGGWNEQFF.

This sequence joins TRBV4-3 and TRBJ1-6; 8 bases fit TRBD1. Germline V gene data show CDR1 as LGHNA and CDR2 as YSLEER. CDR3 length equals 21 residues. Trimming took 0 bases from V and 0 from J; bases not matched to a gene: 13. Here the CDR3 DNA reads TGCGCCAGCAGCCAAGATCACCGACAGGGGAGGTCGAGCTCCTATAATTCACCCCTCCACTTT. This translates into CASSQDHRQGRSSSYNSPLHF.

This chain connects TRBV28 to TRBJ1-2, with D perhaps TRBD1 (6 bases). V lost 6 bases to trimming and J lost 2 bases, with 13 bases between them. The germline V gene has CDR1 MDHEN and CDR2 SYDVKM. The CDR3 extends over 14 amino acids. CDR3 protein: CASSLTGRNYGYTF. For the CDR3, the DNA is TGTGCCAGCAGCCTCACAGGGAGGAACTATGGCTACACCTTC.

V usage is TRBV20-1 and J usage is TRBJ1-3, with D possibly TRBD1 on 5 matching bases. Germline V gene sequence: CDR1 DFQATT, CDR2 SNEGSKA (reference sequence). The CDR3 is 15 amino acids. The V and J ends lost 3 bases and 0 bases respectively, with 12 bases between them. The CDR3 region is CSASLGRDSGNTIYF. The DNA for the CDR3 is TGCAGTGCTAGCCTGGGACGGGACTCTGGAAACACCATATATTTT.

The table lists this clonotype with a few counts. The V and J genes are TRBV12-3 or TRBV12-4 and TRBJ1-5; D unresolved. This CDR3 region has 14 residues. The germline V and J ends were trimmed by 5 bases and 0 bases, with 8 bases remaining between them. The DNA of the CDR3 is TGTGCCAGCAGTCCTCATTATAGCAATCAGCCCCAGCATTTT. Protein product: CASSPHYSNQPQHF.

The genes are TRBV30 and TRBJ2-1; D remains unclear. V was clipped by 4 bases and J by 3 bases, with 7 bases between them. The CDR3 length is 12 residues. The V gene's germline CDR1 is GTSNPN and CDR2 SVGIG (reference sequence). CDR3 loop: CAWNYLYNEQFF. CDR3 DNA: TGTGCCTGGAACTATCTCTACAATGAGCAGTTCTTC.